Following are 23 T cell receptor beta chains from one sample sequenced in a study of control samples from healthy donors and cancer patients. The data were produced by immunoSEQ multiplex PCR, yet TCRdb's version contains in-frame clones alone and is incomplete. The repertoire holds about 100,000 clones, with around four fifths as singletons. The sample comprised blood. The receptor set was obtained from a man aged 25 to 40 in good health.

The rearrangement joins TRBV5-4 to TRBJ1-2; 8 positions agree with TRBD1. Per germline, CDR1 SGHNT and CDR2 YYREEE (reference sequence). This CDR3 spans 16 amino acids. V was clipped by 4 bases and J by 4 bases; unmatched bases: 12. The CDR3 reads CASSQRTGRLGYGYTF. The CDR3 nucleotides read TGTGCCAGCAGCCAGCGGACAGGGAGGTTAGGCTATGGCTACACCTTC.

V and J are TRBV12-3 or TRBV12-4 and TRBJ1-1; D is ambiguous. Trimming removed 3 bases at V and 2 bases at J, with 7 bases between. CDR3 length equals 13 residues. The CDR3 region has the DNA TGTGCCAGCAGTTTGAACAGCAACACTGAAGCTTTCTTT. It yields the protein CASSLNSNTEAFF.

The rearrangement links TRBV2 to TRBJ2-7; D unclear. V gave up 7 bases and J gave up 0 bases, with 13 bases separating them. Germline V CDR1 and CDR2: SNHLY, FYNNEI. The CDR3 runs 14 residues. The CDR3 DNA sequence: TGTGCCAGCATATTATCCCCAGGCTCCTACGAGCAGTACTTC. Translated: CASILSPGSYEQYF.

V usage is TRBV5-1 and J usage is TRBJ2-7, with a possible D match to TRBD2 (5 bases). V lost 1 base and J 2 bases, leaving 10 bases between the germline ends. The CDR3 runs 14 residues. Germline CDR1 reads SGHRS; CDR2 reads YFSETQ. CDR3 loop: CASSLSGSTYEQYF. In DNA form, the CDR3 reads TGCGCCAGCAGCTTGTCGGGGTCCACCTACGAGCAGTACTTC.

This clone has just one count. J is TRBJ1-2 and V is TRBV5-4; D not certain. This CDR3 spans 13 amino acids. Germline V lookup: CDR1 SGHNT, CDR2 YYREEE (reference sequence). Between the trimmed V and J ends, which lost 5 bases and 6 bases, there was a span of 14 bases. The CDR3 reads CASRGGSVNGYTF. The CDR3 nucleotides are TGTGCCAGCAGGGGCGGGTCAGTAAATGGCTACACCTTC.

This chain uses TRBV4-2 with TRBJ2-7, with 10 bases identical to TRBD2. Unmatched junction bases numbered 13, after V lost 0 bases and J lost 2 bases. This CDR3 is built from 19 residues. The V gene's germline CDR1 is LGHNA and CDR2 YNFKEQ. The CDR3 DNA sequence: TGTGCCAGCAGCCAAGAGGGAGTAGCGGGGGGCCTTCGTCCCTACGAGCAGTACTTC. Translation gives CASSQEGVAGGLRPYEQYF.

This chain connects TRBV9 to TRBJ1-2, with unresolved D. Germline lookup yields CDR1 SGDLS and CDR2 YYNGEE. V was trimmed by 4 bases and J by 6 bases, leaving 19 bases between them. This CDR3 spans 15 amino acids. The CDR3 loop is CASSPRVRTNDGYTF. The CDR3 DNA sequence: TGTGCCAGCAGCCCCCGGGTCAGAACAAACGATGGCTACACCTTC.

The chain couples TRBV28 to TRBJ1-4; possible D gene TRBD1, 6 bases. From germline, CDR1 is MDHEN and CDR2 SYDVKM. Between the trimmed V and J ends, which lost 6 bases and 8 bases, there was a span of 16 bases. This CDR3 has 14 residues. The CDR3 is CASSRAPGTEKLFF. CDR3 bases: TGTGCCAGCAGCAGAGCCCCCGGGACAGAAAAACTGTTTTTT.

V is TRBV5-5 and J is TRBJ2-1; D is perhaps TRBD1 (6 bases). The CDR3 is 15 amino acids. Germline CDR1 is SGHKS and CDR2 is YYEKEE (reference sequence). Trimming left V 5 bases short and J 4 bases short, with 16 bases between. CDR3 amino acids: CASSPRDTYYNEQFF. The CDR3 region has the DNA TGTGCCAGCAGTCCACGGGACACCTATTACAATGAGCAGTTCTTC.

This chain links TRBV5-5 with TRBJ1-1, with D perhaps TRBD1 (6 bases). Trimming pared 4 bases from V and 4 bases from J, leaving 11 bases between. CDR1 SGHKS and CDR2 YYEKEE come from the germline V gene (reference sequence). The CDR3 totals 13 residues. The CDR3 sequence is CASSTEGGTEAFF. In DNA form, the CDR3 reads TGTGCCAGCAGCACCGAAGGGGGCACTGAAGCTTTCTTT. Combining the CDR3 with reference TRBV5-5 and TRBJ1-1 gives the whole variable domain DAGVTQSPTHLIKTRGQQVTLRCSPISGHKSVSWYQQVLGQGPQFIFQYYEKEERGRGNFPDRFSARQFPNYSSELNVNALLLGDSALYLCASSTEGGTEAFFGQGTRLTVV.

The V gene is TRBV5-1, the J gene TRBJ1-1; 7 nucleotides align to TRBD1. Losses at the gene ends were 0 bases for V and 4 bases for J; bases not matched to a gene: 3. The CDR3 loop spans 14 amino acids. Germline-derived CDR1 and CDR2 are SGHRS and YFSETQ. CDR3 DNA sequence: TGCGCCAGCAGCTTGGACAGGGGAAGCACTGAAGCTTTCTTT. This codes for CASSLDRGSTEAFF.

This chain uses TRBV5-1 with TRBJ1-4, with D perhaps TRBD1 (6 bases). CDR1 SGHRS and CDR2 YFSETQ come from the germline V gene. Trimming removed 0 bases from V and 5 bases from J, with 11 bases in between. This CDR3 comprises 15 residues. CDR3 bases: TGCGCCAGCAGCTTGGTCAGGGGCGAGAATGAAAAACTGTTTTTT. It translates to CASSLVRGENEKLFF.

The V and J genes are TRBV5-1 and TRBJ1-3; 10 bases are shared with TRBD1. Germline V gene lookup returns CDR1 SGHRS and CDR2 YFSETQ. This CDR3 spans 16 amino acids. V shed 1 base, J shed 6 bases, and the junction held 7 bases outside the gene matches. DNA for the CDR3: TGCGCCAGCAGCTTGACCGGGACAGGGGCTGAAAACACCATATATTTT. This codes for CASSLTGTGAENTIYF.

The gene calls are TRBV7-2 and TRBJ2-7, with 9 bases matching TRBD2. With V trimmed by 4 bases and J by 6 bases, 10 bases remained unmatched. This CDR3 comprises 15 residues. Germline V gene lookup returns CDR1 SGHTA and CDR2 FQGNSA. The DNA of the CDR3 is TGTGCCAGCAGCTCCCCGGGACTAGCTACGGGCGAGCAGTACTTC. Its translation: CASSSPGLATGEQYF.

The V and J genes are TRBV30 and TRBJ1-1, with D tentatively TRBD1 (5 bases). This CDR3 contains 15 residues. Germline lookup yields CDR1 GTSNPN and CDR2 SVGIG (reference sequence). V lost 3 bases and J lost 0, with 14 bases in between. The CDR3 loop reads CAWRGEVGLNTEAFF. CDR3 in DNA: TGTGCCTGGAGGGGGGAAGTGGGCCTGAACACTGAAGCTTTCTTT.

The chain uses TRBV30 and TRBJ2-1, with D tentatively TRBD2 (5 bases). V was shortened by 4 bases and J by 1 base, with 14 bases between the two germline ends. Germline assignment: CDR1 GTSNPN and CDR2 SVGIG (reference sequence). The CDR3 length is 15 residues. The CDR3 here is CAWTPAGGSYNEQFF. DNA for the CDR3: TGTGCCTGGACCCCCGCGGGCGGATCCTACAATGAGCAGTTCTTC.

The chain uses TRBV29-1 and TRBJ2-1, with D maybe TRBD2 (5 bases). V lost 5 bases to trimming and J lost 5 bases, with 10 bases between them. The germline V gene encodes CDR1 SQVTM and CDR2 ANQGSEA. The CDR3 length is 12 residues. The CDR3 reads CSVSEGNNEQFF. The CDR3 coding sequence is TGCAGCGTTTCAGAGGGAAACAATGAGCAGTTCTTC.

The J gene is TRBJ2-3, the V gene TRBV14, with 7 bases matching TRBD2. V shed 5 bases, J shed 1 base, and the junction held 12 bases outside the gene matches. The CDR3 loop spans 17 amino acids. The germline V gene encodes CDR1 SGHDN and CDR2 FVKESK. The CDR3, as DNA: TGTGCCAGCAGCTCCCTCGGACTAGAAAGTGGCACAGATACGCAGTATTTT. It yields the protein CASSSLGLESGTDTQYF.

This rearrangement joins TRBV12-5 to TRBJ1-1, with D perhaps matching TRBD1 (5 bases). V was pared by 1 base and J by 11 bases, with 14 bases between. The CDR3 runs to 13 residues. Germline CDR1 and CDR2: LGHNT and FRNRAP. The CDR3 DNA follows: TGTGCTAGTGGTTTGGGGGACGGGTATTGGGCTTTCTTT. It codes for CASGLGDGYWAFF.

CDR3 in DNA: TGTGCCAGTAGTGCGGACAGGGCGAACACCGGGGAGCTGTTTTTT. It specifies CASSADRANTGELFF. V gene TRBV19 combines with J gene TRBJ2-2, with TRBD1 matching 8 bases. The V segment lost 5 bases and the J segment 0 bases; nucleotides outside the gene matches: 2. The germline V gene encodes CDR1 LNHDA and CDR2 SQIVND (reference sequence). This CDR3 has 15 amino acids.

The rearrangement uses TRBV30 and TRBJ2-1; a weak D match, TRBD1 (5 bases). In germline, CDR1 is GTSNPN, CDR2 SVGIG (reference sequence). This CDR3 contains 13 residues. V was pared by 2 bases and J by 3 bases, with 8 bases between. The CDR3 here is CAWSRGNYNEQFF. The CDR3 DNA is TGTGCCTGGAGTAGGGGTAACTACAATGAGCAGTTCTTC.

The chain joins TRBV7-9 to TRBJ2-5; a weak D match, TRBD2 (5 bases). The CDR3 runs 14 residues. Trimming removed 5 bases at V and 7 bases at J, with 17 bases between. Germline CDR1 reads SEHNR; CDR2 reads FQNEAQ (reference sequence). CDR3 DNA: TGTGCCAGCAGCGACGGACGGGGTGTCGGGACCCAGTACTTC. It specifies CASSDGRGVGTQYF. The whole variable domain, remainder taken from reference TRBV7-9 and TRBJ2-5, is DTGVSQNPRHKITKRGQNVTFRCDPISEHNRLYWYRQTLGQGPEFLTYFQNEAQLEKSRLLSDRFSAERPKGSFSTLEIQRTEQGDSAMYLCASSDGRGVGTQYFGPGTRLLVL.

V and J are TRBV6-5 and TRBJ2-7; 7 positions match TRBD1. In germline, CDR1 is MNHEY, CDR2 SVGAGI. The V segment lost 5 bases and the J segment 2 bases; nucleotides outside the gene matches: 3. The length of the CDR3 is 13 residues. CDR3 region: CASSRDRAYEQYF. The CDR3 DNA sequence: TGTGCCAGCAGTCGGGACAGAGCCTACGAGCAGTACTTC.